This entry lists 9 T cell receptor beta chains sequenced from one sample in a study of blood T cell repertoires in COVID-19. Only in-frame clones appear in the TCRdb table, and some are missing; sequencing was by immunoSEQ multiplex PCR. The table shows 80,000 to 100,000 clones, with about nine tenths occurring only once. Material: peripheral blood. These TCRs come from a human donor with active COVID-19. The donor label of this sample is uncertain.

The CDR3 sequence is CASSLGSSPLHF. The CDR3 DNA follows: TGTGCCAGCAGCTTGGGAAGCTCACCCCTCCACTTT. The chain carries TRBV5-4 and TRBJ1-6; D remains ambiguous. CDR3 size: 12 residues. Germline loops: CDR1 SGHNT, CDR2 YYREEE (reference sequence). With 0 bases removed from V and 10 bases from J, the gap between germline ends came to 5 bases.

The chain combines TRBV19 with TRBJ2-1; 7 bases align to TRBD2. This CDR3 comprises 13 residues. Germline CDR1 is LNHDA and CDR2 is SQIVND (reference sequence). Losses at the gene ends were 3 bases for V and 12 bases for J; bases not matched to a gene: 8. The CDR3 DNA is TGTGCCAGTAGTATTGGAACGGGCGGGGGGCAGTTCTTC. This codes for CASSIGTGGGQFF.

This rearrangement joins TRBV28 to TRBJ1-3; D perhaps matches TRBD1 (5 bases). From germline, CDR1 is MDHEN and CDR2 SYDVKM. The V and J ends lost 1 base and 1 base respectively, with 11 bases between them. This CDR3 region has 16 residues. The chain's CDR3 is CASSLLPGRSGNTIYF. In nucleotides, the CDR3 is TGTGCCAGCAGTTTATTACCAGGGAGGTCTGGAAACACCATATATTTT. Full variable domain (missing parts from reference TRBV28 and TRBJ1-3): DVKVTQSSRYLVKRTGEKVFLECVQDMDHENMFWYRQDPGLGLRLIYFSYDVKMKEKGDIPEGYSVSREKKERFSLILESASTNQTSMYLCASSLLPGRSGNTIYFGEGSWLTVV.

The V gene is TRBV19, the J gene TRBJ1-2, with 8 nucleotides matching TRBD1. CDR1 and CDR2 (germline): LNHDA, SQIVND (reference sequence). The CDR3 spans 16 residues. The ends lost 5 bases at V and 2 bases at J; junction bases unmatched: 10. CDR3 in amino acids: CASSPFFSGGNYGYTF. CDR3 nucleotides: TGTGCCAGTAGTCCATTTTTTTCAGGGGGCAACTATGGCTACACCTTC.

V and J are TRBV10-3 and TRBJ2-1, with 9 bases identical to TRBD1. This CDR3 is 14 amino acids long. Germline CDR1 and CDR2: ENHRY and SYGVKD. The J segment lost 6 bases and the V segment lost 2 bases, leaving 2 bases of the junction unmatched. CDR3 protein: CAISERDRVNEQFF. The CDR3 bases are TGTGCCATCAGTGAGCGGGACAGGGTCAATGAGCAGTTCTTC.

The V gene is TRBV6-5, the J gene TRBJ1-5; D is perhaps TRBD1 (5 bases). The length of the CDR3 is 12 residues. The germline V and J ends were trimmed by 6 bases and 5 bases, with 8 bases remaining between them. Germline CDR1 is MNHEY and CDR2 is SVGAGI. CDR3 DNA sequence: TGTGCCAGCAGGGTAGGGGATCAGCCCCAGCATTTT. Its protein is CASRVGDQPQHF.

The chain joins TRBV2 to TRBJ1-1, with 7 bases fitting TRBD1. This CDR3 comprises 14 residues. Germline assignment: CDR1 SNHLY and CDR2 FYNNEI. V shed 6 bases and J 0 bases; nucleotides not matched to a gene: 4. CDR3 in DNA: TGTGCCAGCAGCGAGGGACAGATGAACACTGAAGCTTTCTTT. It specifies CASSEGQMNTEAFF.

This clone was seen a handful of times. The V gene is TRBV2, the J gene TRBJ2-1; TRBD1 aligns across 8 bases. The V gene end was trimmed by 6 bases and the J gene end by 4 bases; junction bases not matched to a gene: 8. This CDR3 has 15 amino acids. Germline values: CDR1 SNHLY, CDR2 FYNNEI. This CDR3 reads CASRKGQEFYNEQFF. The DNA for the CDR3 is TGTGCCAGCAGGAAGGGACAGGAGTTTTACAATGAGCAGTTCTTC.

The J gene is TRBJ1-3, the V gene TRBV4-3, with TRBD1 matching over 7 bases. CDR3 size: 16 residues. Germline CDR1 is LGHNA and CDR2 is YSLEER. With V trimmed by 1 base and J by 2 bases, 5 bases remained unmatched. DNA for the CDR3: TGCGCCAGCAGCCAAGCCCTCGACAGGGCTGGAAACACCATATATTTT. The encoded protein is CASSQALDRAGNTIYF.